These 21 T cell receptor beta chains came from one sample sequenced in a study of shared clonotypes between healthy human individuals. Selected positively for CCR7 and CD45RO-negative, naive CD8 cells excluded terminally differentiated effector memory CD45RA+ cells. The assay was immunoSEQ multiplex PCR, and TCRdb's table has in-frame clones only and misses some. The top ten clones hold 0.25% to 0.35% of a sample with under 600,000 clones, nearly 98% of them seen once. Source material: naive CD8+ T cells sorted from blood. The receptor source for this set is a man aged 30 to 45 in good health.

This clone showed up just a few times. This rearrangement joins TRBV25-1 to TRBJ2-3; D may be TRBD2 (6 bases). The CDR3 contains 15 residues. Trimming took 5 bases from V and 6 from J, leaving 18 bases between them. The germline CDR1 and CDR2 sequences are MGHDK and SYGVNS. CDR3 sequence (DNA): TGTGCCAGCAGTAACGCTACCGGTGGAGGGGATACGCAGTATTTT. Protein product: CASSNATGGGDTQYF.

This rearrangement joins TRBV5-1 to TRBJ2-3; tentatively, D is TRBD1 (5 bases). This CDR3 is 15 amino acids long. The germline gives CDR1 SGHRS, CDR2 YFSETQ. Trimming removed 4 bases from V and 6 bases from J, with 18 bases in between. The CDR3 DNA sequence: TGCGCCAGCAGCCTGAGACAGCCTTGGGGTGATACGCAGTATTTT. It codes for CASSLRQPWGDTQYF.

The chain combines TRBV27 with TRBJ1-2; TRBD1 agrees at 8 bases. CDR3 size: 16 residues. Germline CDR1 MNHEY, CDR2 SMNVEV (reference sequence). Trimming removed 6 bases from V and 6 bases from J; junction bases left unmatched: 15. DNA for the CDR3: TGTGCCAGCAGCCCCACCGGGACAGGAAGGAGTAATGGCTACACCTTC. It is translated as CASSPTGTGRSNGYTF.

The chain is built from TRBV7-9 and TRBJ2-7, with a possible D match to TRBD1 (6 bases). There are 15 residues in the CDR3. Germline CDR1 reads SEHNR; CDR2 reads FQNEAQ (reference sequence). V dropped 3 bases and J dropped 4 bases, with 16 bases sitting between them. The CDR3 DNA is TGTGCCAGCAGCTTTGGGGGCGTCCCCCCTTACGAGCAGTACTTC. It is translated as CASSFGGVPPYEQYF.

The V call is TRBV5-1, the J call TRBJ1-1; D possibly corresponds to TRBD1 (6 bases). The germline CDR1 and CDR2 sequences are SGHRS and YFSETQ. Trimming shortened V by 2 bases and J by 1 base, and 18 bases separated the two germline ends. This CDR3 spans 17 amino acids. CDR3 residues: CASSLKGQPTENTEAFF. The CDR3 DNA reads TGCGCCAGCAGCTTAAAGGGACAACCCACAGAGAACACTGAAGCTTTCTTT. Full variable domain (rest looked up from reference TRBV5-1 and TRBJ1-1): KAGVTQTPRYLIKTRGQQVTLSCSPISGHRSVSWYQQTPGQGLQFLFEYFSETQRNKGNFPGRFSGRQFSNSRSEMNVSTLELGDSALYLCASSLKGQPTENTEAFFGQGTRLTVV.

The chain is built from TRBV5-1 and TRBJ1-4, with TRBD1 as a possible D gene (5 bases). Trimming removed 0 bases from V and 5 bases from J, with 14 bases in between. CDR1 and CDR2 from the germline V gene are SGHRS and YFSETQ. This CDR3 is 16 amino acids long. CDR3 nucleotide sequence: TGCGCCAGCAGCTTGGCCTGGAGAGGGGCAAATGAAAAACTGTTTTTT. Protein sequence: CASSLAWRGANEKLFF.

As DNA, the CDR3 is TGTGCCAGCAGCTACAAAGGGGAGCTGTTTTTT. Its protein is CASSYKGELFF. The chain couples TRBV7-9 to TRBJ2-2; no clear D. Germline assignment: CDR1 SEHNR and CDR2 FQNEAQ (reference sequence). The CDR3 runs 11 residues. V was trimmed by 4 bases and J by 8 bases, leaving 5 bases between them. Full variable domain (outside the CDR3, taken from reference TRBV7-9 and TRBJ2-2): DTGVSQNPRHKITKRGQNVTFRCDPISEHNRLYWYRQTLGQGPEFLTYFQNEAQLEKSRLLSDRFSAERPKGSFSTLEIQRTEQGDSAMYLCASSYKGELFFGEGSRLTVL.

This chain uses TRBV19 with TRBJ1-5; 8 bases map to TRBD1. The CDR3 is 14 residues long. Trimming took 7 bases from V and 5 from J; bases not matched to a gene: 7. The germline V gene encodes CDR1 LNHDA and CDR2 SQIVND (reference sequence). The CDR3 is CASTLDRAYQPQHF. The CDR3 bases are TGTGCCAGTACCCTGGACAGGGCTTATCAGCCCCAGCATTTT.

The chain combines TRBV7-8 with TRBJ2-7; D gene ambiguous. Germline loops: CDR1 SGHVS, CDR2 FQNEAQ. V lost 4 bases to trimming and J lost 6 bases, with 10 bases between them. The CDR3 runs to 12 residues. The chain's CDR3 is CASSSRGFEQYF. Written as DNA, the CDR3 is TGTGCCAGCAGCTCTAGAGGCTTCGAGCAGTACTTC. Using reference TRBV7-8 and TRBJ2-7 for the parts outside the CDR3, the full variable domain is GAGVSQSPRYKVAKRGQDVALRCDPISGHVSLFWYQQALGQGPEFLTYFQNEAQLDKSGLPSDRFFAERPEGSVSTLKIQRTQQEDSAVYLCASSSRGFEQYFGPGTRLTVT.

This chain joins TRBV7-2 and TRBJ2-7, with D perhaps given as TRBD1 or TRBD2 (5 bases each). V lost 5 bases to trimming and J lost 0 bases, with 23 bases between them. The CDR3 is 18 amino acids. Germline CDR1 is SGHTA and CDR2 is FQGNSA. This chain's CDR3 is CASSPWGVGDPTSYEQYF. The CDR3 DNA reads TGTGCCAGCAGCCCCTGGGGAGTAGGGGACCCAACCTCCTACGAGCAGTACTTC.

This clone was seen just once. This chain uses TRBV7-9 with TRBJ2-7; 9 bases match TRBD1. Germline-derived CDR1 and CDR2 are SEHNR and FQNEAQ (reference sequence). CDR3 length equals 15 residues. The junction had 6 bases not matched to a gene; V was cut back by 4 bases and J by 2 bases. The CDR3 DNA sequence: TGTGCCAGCAGCTCCTGGGACAGGGACACCTACGAGCAGTACTTC. Residues: CASSSWDRDTYEQYF.

V usage is TRBV27 and J usage is TRBJ2-1; no clear D gene. From germline, CDR1 is MNHEY and CDR2 SMNVEV (reference sequence). V lost 7 bases and J 8 bases, leaving 9 bases between the germline ends. The CDR3 consists of 11 residues. For the CDR3, the DNA is TGTGCCAGCAACAGAGGCGATGAGCAGTTCTTC. Translation: CASNRGDEQFF.

The DNA for the CDR3 is TGCGCCAGCAGTGAGTCGCTAGCGGGCAGGGCAGATACGCAGTATTTT. Its protein is CASSESLAGRADTQYF. The chain links TRBV10-2 to TRBJ2-3; TRBD2 matches 8 bases. CDR3 length: 16 amino acids. With 0 bases clipped from V and 4 bases from J, the junction kept 6 bases outside the gene matches. CDR1 and CDR2 from the germline V gene are WSHSY and SAAADI.

This chain links TRBV4-1 with TRBJ1-1; no reliable D call. Per the germline V gene, CDR1 is MGHRA and CDR2 is YSYEKL. The CDR3 runs to 11 residues. The V end was cut by 0 bases, the J end by 8 bases, with 4 bases between. The CDR3 region is CASSQDVEAFF. In nucleotides, the CDR3 is TGCGCCAGCAGCCAAGACGTCGAAGCTTTCTTT.

Notes on this clone: The junction shows a germline mismatch at one end, possibly a read error. The V call is TRBV7-3, the J call TRBJ2-7; D possibly corresponds to TRBD2 (7 bases). This CDR3 has 16 amino acids. The germline CDR1 and CDR2 sequences are SGHTA and FQGTGA. For the CDR3, the DNA is TGTGCCAGCAGCCTAACGGGGGGCCCTACCTCCTACGAGCAGTACTTC. It codes for CASSLTGGPTSYEQYF.

This chain links TRBV11-3 with TRBJ2-7, with unresolved D. In germline, CDR1 is SGHNT, CDR2 YENEEA. Trimming took 4 bases from V and 0 from J, leaving 13 bases between them. This CDR3 comprises 15 residues. Here the CDR3 reads CASSYPGAASYEQYF. The DNA of the CDR3 is TGTGCCAGCAGCTACCCCGGTGCTGCCTCCTACGAGCAGTACTTC.

V gene TRBV9 combines with J gene TRBJ1-1; no firm D call. V lost 4 bases and J 3 bases, leaving 25 bases between the germline ends. Germline V CDR1 and CDR2: SGDLS, YYNGEE. The CDR3 runs 18 residues. CDR3 DNA: TGTGCCAGCAGCCAACCGGACCAGACCTCGCATGCGGACACTGAAGCTTTCTTT. This translates into CASSQPDQTSHADTEAFF.

This sequence joins TRBV15 and TRBJ1-1, with a possible D match to TRBD1 (6 bases). The CDR3 loop spans 16 amino acids. The V end was cut by 6 bases, the J end by 1 base, with 18 bases between. Looked up from germline, CDR1 is LNHNV and CDR2 is YYDKDF (reference sequence). CDR3: CATSPYPGHTNTEAFF. The CDR3 bases are TGTGCCACCAGTCCCTATCCGGGACACACGAACACTGAAGCTTTCTTT.

The chain uses TRBV7-9 and TRBJ2-1, with 10 bases fitting TRBD2. From germline, CDR1 is SEHNR and CDR2 FQNEAQ (reference sequence). The CDR3 has 16 amino acids. J gave up 2 bases and V 5 bases, and 6 bases lay outside the gene matches. In DNA form, the CDR3 reads TGTGCCAGCAGCCCCGCAAGCGGGAGGGCCTACAATGAGCAGTTCTTC. Amino acids: CASSPASGRAYNEQFF.

The chain combines TRBV27 with TRBJ2-2; TRBD2 matches at 11 bases. From germline, CDR1 is MNHEY and CDR2 SMNVEV (reference sequence). J lost 1 base, V lost 6 bases, and 4 bases had no gene match. The CDR3 covers 16 residues. Written as DNA, the CDR3 is TGTGCCAGCAGCCAAGGGACTAGCGGGAACACCGGGGAGCTGTTTTTT. This translates into CASSQGTSGNTGELFF.

The gene calls are TRBV4-1 and TRBJ2-7; 9 nucleotides align to TRBD2. Germline CDR1 MGHRA, CDR2 YSYEKL. This CDR3 region has 17 residues. V shed 1 base, J shed 4 bases, and the junction held 11 bases outside the gene matches. CDR3 loop: CASSQGTSGLAVYEQYF. In DNA, the CDR3 is TGCGCCAGCAGCCAAGGTACTAGCGGGTTAGCCGTATACGAGCAGTACTTC.